The 28 T cell receptor beta chains listed next were all sequenced from one sample in a study of T cells in Graves' hyperthyroidism and ophthalmopathy. Amplification targeted TCR beta CDR3 regions from RNA transcripts. TCR CDR3 regions were first amplified by RT-PCR with HTBI primers. TCRdb processed the multiplex PCR reads anew with MiXCR; each CDR3 protein has one entry. Of 600,000 to 800,000 distinct CDR3 sequences in the sample, 35% are singletons; the top ten hold around 32%. The sequenced sample consisted of blood. Source of these receptors: a woman aged 40 to 50 with Graves' hyperthyroidism.

V gene TRBV27 combines with J gene TRBJ1-4; TRBD1 matches 9 bases. After removal of 5 bases from V and 5 bases from J, the junction contained 6 bases not matched to a gene. The CDR3 is 15 amino acids. The germline CDR1 and CDR2 sequences are MNHEY and SMNVEV (reference sequence). The CDR3 sequence is CASSPAGQGNEKLFF. Here the CDR3 DNA reads TGTGCCAGCAGTCCCGCGGGACAGGGAAATGAAAAACTGTTTTTT.

Of note for this clonotype: One base away lies a much larger clone, so this may be a sequencing read error. This rearrangement joins TRBV12-3 or TRBV12-4 to TRBJ1-2; weak D call: TRBD1 (5 bases). V was cut by 0 bases and J by 6 bases, with 11 bases left in between. This CDR3 contains 14 residues. DNA for the CDR3: TGTGCCAGCAGTTTAGCCAGGGAAGGCCATGGCTACACCTTC. As protein: CASSLAREGHGYTF.

There are a few counts of this clonotype. The chain joins TRBV6-5 to TRBJ2-7; D is unclear. The CDR3 is 14 amino acids. V lost 4 bases to trimming and J lost 5 bases, with 15 bases between them. Per the germline V gene, CDR1 is MNHEY and CDR2 is SVGAGI. CDR3 sequence reads: CASSFSSPLDEQYF. CDR3 in DNA: TGTGCCAGCAGTTTCTCGTCTCCTTTGGACGAGCAGTACTTC.

This clonotype occurred a few times. This chain connects TRBV29-1 to TRBJ2-3; D call uncertain. Germline V gene data show CDR1 as SQVTM and CDR2 as ANQGSEA. The CDR3 loop spans 14 amino acids. V gave up 7 bases and J gave up 4 bases, with 18 bases separating them. CDR3 DNA sequence: TGCAGCGCTCGCCAAGACCCCGACGCAGATACGCAGTATTTT. Translation: CSARQDPDADTQYF.

This clonotype was found a few times. The chain couples TRBV13 to TRBJ1-1; a weak D match, TRBD1 (5 bases). Trimming removed 8 bases from V and 3 bases from J, with 13 bases in between. The CDR3 has 13 residues. Germline V gives CDR1 PRHDT, CDR2 FYEKMQ (reference sequence). CDR3 DNA sequence: TGTGCCAGCTTCCGGGGCTTCCACACTGAAGCTTTCTTT. Protein sequence: CASFRGFHTEAFF.

CDR3: CSVESTGTQYF. The CDR3, as DNA: TGCAGCGTTGAGTCGACAGGGACCCAGTACTTC. This sequence joins TRBV29-1 and TRBJ2-5; possibly TRBD1 for D (6 bases). Per germline, CDR1 SQVTM and CDR2 ANQGSEA. The V end was cut by 3 bases, the J end by 7 bases, with 9 bases between. The CDR3 totals 11 residues.

This chain joins TRBV7-4 and TRBJ2-7; TRBD2 matches 14 bases. Germline-derived CDR1 and CDR2 are SGHVT and SQSDAQ. The CDR3 has 15 amino acids. V was pared by 6 bases and J by 7 bases, with 8 bases of the junction left unmatched. The CDR3 region is CASSPGLAGVREQYF. The CDR3 DNA reads TGTGCCAGCAGTCCGGGACTAGCGGGAGTACGGGAGCAGTACTTC.

V usage is TRBV10-3 and J usage is TRBJ2-5, with D perhaps assigned TRBD1 or TRBD2 (5 bases each). The CDR3 runs to 14 residues. Germline-derived CDR1 and CDR2 are ENHRY and SYGVKD. The ends were cut back, 10 bases at V and 5 bases at J, with 20 bases in the middle. The CDR3 DNA sequence: TGTGCCAGCGTGGGTGGGGACCTCAGCGAGACCCAGTACTTC. Amino acid sequence: CASVGGDLSETQYF.

In this sample, this clonotype turned up many times. The chain uses TRBV6-5 and TRBJ2-5, with unresolved D. Germline V gene data show CDR1 as MNHEY and CDR2 as SVGAGI. Trimming pared 0 bases from V and 5 bases from J, leaving 10 bases between. The CDR3 is made up of 14 amino acids. The CDR3 coding sequence is TGTGCCAGCAGTTACTCAAAGGGTTGGGAGACCCAGTACTTC. Translation: CASSYSKGWETQYF.

This chain connects TRBV5-1 to TRBJ1-2; D not certain. The CDR3 sequence is 14 residues long. The V gene lost 1 base and the J gene lost 4 bases, with 11 bases spanning the gap. The germline V gene encodes CDR1 SGHRS and CDR2 YFSETQ. This chain's CDR3 is CASSLIGSSYGYTF. The CDR3 DNA follows: TGCGCCAGCAGCTTGATAGGTTCCAGCTATGGCTACACCTTC. Supplemented by reference TRBV5-1 and TRBJ1-2, the full variable domain reads KAGVTQTPRYLIKTRGQQVTLSCSPISGHRSVSWYQQTPGQGLQFLFEYFSETQRNKGNFPGRFSGRQFSNSRSEMNVSTLELGDSALYLCASSLIGSSYGYTFGSGTRLTVV.

Details on this clonotype: At one end the junction does not follow the germline gene, possibly because of a read error. V usage is TRBV10-3 and J usage is TRBJ2-7; D might be TRBD1 (5 bases). The CDR3 runs 14 residues. Germline lookup yields CDR1 ENHRY and CDR2 SYGVKD. CDR3 nucleotide sequence: TGTGCCAGCAGAAGGGGCGGCCCGGCCTATGAGCAGTACTTC. This encodes CASRRGGPAYEQYF.

This chain connects TRBV28 to TRBJ1-2, with TRBD1 identical over 9 bases. Germline assignment: CDR1 MDHEN and CDR2 SYDVKM. The ends lost 7 bases at V and 9 bases at J; junction bases unmatched: 12. CDR3 length equals 14 residues. The CDR3 sequence is CASIPGQGKSSYTF. CDR3 nucleotide sequence: TGTGCCAGCATTCCGGGACAGGGAAAGAGTAGCTACACCTTC.

V gene TRBV12-3 or TRBV12-4 combines with J gene TRBJ1-4; tentative D call: TRBD1 (5 bases). Trimming cost V 1 base and J 8 bases, with 14 bases left between them. This CDR3 spans 15 amino acids. The CDR3 sequence: CASSLGADWGEKLFF. In DNA, the CDR3 is TGTGCCAGCAGTTTAGGGGCGGACTGGGGCGAAAAACTGTTTTTT.

This clonotype showed up many times. The V call is TRBV12-3 or TRBV12-4, the J call TRBJ1-1, with D unclear. The CDR3 spans 15 residues. Deletions cut 6 bases from V and 1 base from J, with 15 bases between. The CDR3 region is CASRSKRGRNTEAFF. The CDR3 DNA is TGTGCCAGCAGATCGAAGCGTGGTCGGAACACTGAAGCTTTCTTT.

For the CDR3, the DNA is TGCGCCAGCAGTCGACTTCGGGGGCTCAATCAGCCCCAGCATTTT. Protein sequence: CASSRLRGLNQPQHF. The J gene is TRBJ1-5, the V gene TRBV4-1; D may be TRBD1 (6 bases). Per germline, CDR1 MGHRA and CDR2 YSYEKL. The CDR3 is made up of 15 amino acids. Trimming stripped 6 bases from V and 3 bases from J, with 15 bases between.

This chain uses TRBV28 with TRBJ1-5; D uncertain. The germline CDR1 and CDR2 sequences are MDHEN and SYDVKM. CDR3 length: 14 amino acids. The V end was cut by 0 bases, the J end by 1 base, with 4 bases between. The CDR3 nucleotides read TGTGCCAGCAGTTTATGGCAGAGCAATCAGCCCCAGCATTTT. It yields the protein CASSLWQSNQPQHF.

V usage is TRBV19 and J usage is TRBJ2-6; D perhaps matches TRBD1 (6 bases). CDR1 is LNHDA, CDR2 SQIVND, per germline (reference sequence). V was cut by 6 bases and J by 0 bases, with 15 bases left in between. The CDR3 consists of 17 residues. The CDR3 spells CASSWGLRGSGANVLTF. The CDR3 coding sequence is TGTGCCAGTAGCTGGGGGCTACGGGGCTCTGGGGCCAACGTCCTGACTTTC.

This chain links TRBV6-6 with TRBJ1-1; 9 bases line up with TRBD1. The CDR3 covers 13 residues. Germline V lookup: CDR1 MNHNY, CDR2 SVGAGI (reference sequence). J gave up 5 bases and V 6 bases, and 4 bases lay outside the gene matches. The CDR3 is CASRLDRGTEAFF. The CDR3 region has the DNA TGTGCCAGCAGGCTTGACAGGGGGACTGAAGCTTTCTTT.

The CDR3 coding sequence is TGTGCCAGTAGCAGACCCCAGTGGGGCTATGGCTACACCTTC. Its translation is CASSRPQWGYGYTF. J is TRBJ1-2 and V is TRBV19; D is undetermined. Germline V lookup: CDR1 LNHDA, CDR2 SQIVND (reference sequence). Trimming took 6 bases from V and 4 from J, leaving 15 bases between them. This CDR3 comprises 14 residues.

This clonotype was detected many times. The V and J genes are TRBV5-8 and TRBJ1-6; weak D call: TRBD1 (5 bases). CDR3 length equals 14 residues. V was cut by 1 base and J by 6 bases, with 8 bases left in between. Germline V gene sequence: CDR1 SGHTS, CDR2 YDEGEE. CDR3: CASSLSGTNSPLHF. Written as DNA, the CDR3 is TGTGCCAGCAGCTTGTCCGGGACTAATTCACCCCTCCACTTT.

The genes are TRBV5-5 and TRBJ1-1; D call uncertain. The CDR3 is 14 residues long. V lost 4 bases to trimming and J lost 1 base, with 11 bases between them. From germline, CDR1 is SGHKS and CDR2 YYEKEE (reference sequence). The CDR3 region is CASSQESQNTEAFF. CDR3 in DNA: TGTGCCAGCAGCCAAGAATCCCAGAACACTGAAGCTTTCTTT.

There are many counts of this clonotype. This chain links TRBV13 with TRBJ1-1; D uncertain. V lost 6 bases to trimming and J lost 0 bases, with 11 bases between them. Germline V lookup: CDR1 PRHDT, CDR2 FYEKMQ (reference sequence). This CDR3 spans 14 amino acids. CDR3 protein: CASRPGMMNTEAFF. The CDR3 coding sequence is TGTGCCAGCAGGCCCGGGATGATGAACACTGAAGCTTTCTTT.

This clonotype appeared a few times. The rearrangement uses TRBV20-1 and TRBJ1-4; the D is unclear. The CDR3 contains 14 residues. Germline-derived CDR1 and CDR2 are DFQATT and SNEGSKA (reference sequence). Trimming left V 1 base short and J 4 bases short, with 10 bases between. The CDR3 nucleotides read TGCAGTGCTAGAGTTGGGGTAGTTAATGAAAAACTGTTTTTT. Translation gives CSARVGVVNEKLFF.

This chain joins TRBV4-1 and TRBJ2-5; TRBD1 agrees at 11 bases. V lost 0 bases and J lost 6; bases outside the gene matches: 9. The CDR3 consists of 17 residues. CDR1 is MGHRA, CDR2 YSYEKL, per germline. The CDR3 region is CASSQDPPGQGGKTQYF. The DNA of the CDR3 is TGCGCCAGCAGCCAAGATCCCCCGGGACAGGGGGGAAAGACCCAGTACTTC.

In this sample, this clonotype turned up many times. The rearrangement uses TRBV20-1 and TRBJ2-7; the match to TRBD1 covers 9 bases. The germline CDR1 and CDR2 sequences are DFQATT and SNEGSKA (reference sequence). This CDR3 is built from 15 residues. V lost 0 bases to trimming and J lost 2 bases; unmatched junction nucleotides: 5. CDR3 sequence reads: CSARDGTGSAYEQYF. DNA for the CDR3: TGCAGTGCTAGAGACGGGACAGGGTCGGCCTACGAGCAGTACTTC.

This clonotype was found many times. The chain has TRBV14 and TRBJ1-1; D might be TRBD1 (5 bases). Germline CDR1 reads SGHDN; CDR2 reads FVKESK. This CDR3 is 16 amino acids long. Trimming took off 4 bases at V and 3 bases at J, with 18 bases between the two ends. The CDR3 loop is CASSLSRVQGDTEAFF. CDR3 nucleotide sequence: TGTGCCAGCAGCCTCTCGAGGGTCCAGGGAGACACTGAAGCTTTCTTT.

V is TRBV29-1 and J is TRBJ1-2; 9 nucleotides match TRBD1. This CDR3 has 13 residues. Unmatched junction bases numbered 4, after V lost 7 bases and J lost 1 base. Germline CDR1 and CDR2: SQVTM and ANQGSEA. The CDR3 coding sequence is TGCAGCGCCGGGACAGGGTTTAACTATGGCTACACCTTC. Residues: CSAGTGFNYGYTF.

The gene calls are TRBV7-9 and TRBJ2-2; D is ambiguous. Per the germline V gene, CDR1 is SEHNR and CDR2 is FQNEAQ (reference sequence). The CDR3 runs 13 residues. The V and J ends lost 3 bases and 4 bases respectively, with 6 bases between them. CDR3: CASSFFRTGELFF. The CDR3, as DNA: TGTGCCAGCAGCTTCTTCCGCACCGGGGAGCTGTTTTTT.